This T cell receptor (beta chain) came from a study of T cells after posttransplantation cyclophosphamide. This clone was recorded at least ten times. Repertoires were generated with immunoSEQ multiplex PCR, while TCRdb's copy carries only in-frame clones and drops some. Sampling found approximately 24,000 clones, none seen once. V was clipped by 4 bases and J by 4 bases, with 10 bases between them. Germline V CDR1 and CDR2: KGHSH, LQKENI. The CDR3 is 13 residues long. The sequence was collected from a man aged 45-65 years in good health, CMV-negative, and a related stem cell transplant donor. Sequences were obtained from PBMCs. This sequence joins TRBV18 and TRBJ1-1; D gene unclear. The CDR3 protein is CASSRSQLTEAFF. DNA of the CDR3: TGTGCCAGCTCACGGAGTCAGCTCACTGAAGCTTTCTTT. Looking up the rest from reference TRBV18 and TRBJ1-1 gives the full variable domain: NAGVMQNPRHLVRRRGQEARLRCSPMKGHSHVYWYRQLPEEGLKFMVYLQKENIIDESGMPKERFSAEFPKEGPSILRIQQVVRGDSAAYFCASSRSQLTEAFFGQGTRLTVV.